The rows below give T cell receptor beta chains drawn from one sample of a study of T-cell reconstitution after alpha-beta-depleted transplantation in children. TCRdb reprocessed the PCR reads via MiXCR and lists one record per CDR3 protein. Here the sample spans about 58,000 distinct CDR3 sequences, about 40% being singletons. The sequences come from PBMCs, mostly from graft donor cells, collected 360 days after TCRalphabeta/CD19-depleted stem cell transplant. Every receptor here comes from a male patient aged 10-17 years who had a stem cell transplant for acute lymphoblastic leukemia, so the T cells may come from the graft donor. Each CDR3 is given with its conserved first and last residue. The D gene is left open where the match is weak. A clone size is listed for some rows: how often the clone was seen (once, few, many), or a class if it is expanded.

D,J,size,V,CDR3,DNA
TRBD1,TRBJ2-1,NA,TRBV24-1,CATSQTGANEQFF,TGTGCCACCAGCCAGACAGGGGCCAATGAGCAGTTCTTC
TRBD1,TRBJ2-7,NA,TRBV11-1,CASSPRTGAAQIIYEQYF,TGTGCCAGCAGCCCAAGGACAGGCGCCGCACAGATTATCTACGAGCAGTACTTC
TRBD2,TRBJ2-7,NA,TRBV2,CASSELLAGVHEQYF,TGTGCCAGCAGTGAGCTACTAGCGGGAGTGCACGAGCAGTACTTC
NA,TRBJ1-6,NA,TRBV5-1,CASSLDAGNSPLHF,TGCGCCAGCAGCTTGGACGCAGGAAATTCACCCCTCCACTTT
NA,TRBJ2-3,NA,TRBV25-1,CASSESLRTDTQYF,TGTGCCAGCAGTGAAAGCCTACGCACAGATACGCAGTATTTT
NA,TRBJ2-7,NA,TRBV2,CASSDLPPRAYEQYF,TGTGCCAGCAGCGATTTGCCCCCGCGGGCCTACGAGCAGTACTTC
TRBD2,TRBJ2-1,NA,TRBV7-3,CASSKGLGDNEQFF,TGTGCCAGCAGCAAGGGACTAGGAGACAATGAGCAGTTCTTC
TRBD1,TRBJ2-5,NA,TRBV9,CASSTGTGRLETQYF,TGTGCCAGCAGCACCGGGACAGGCCGTTTAGAGACCCAGTACTTC
NA,TRBJ1-5,few,TRBV3-1,CASSLLGNNQPQHF,TGTGCCAGCAGCCTATTGGGGAATAATCAGCCCCAGCATTTT
NA,TRBJ2-5,many,TRBV12-3/TRBV12-4,CASSFHGETQYF,TGTGCCAGCAGTTTCCATGGAGAGACCCAGTACTTC
NA,TRBJ2-7,NA,TRBV29-1,CSVEGSSGGSDEQYF,TGCAGCGTTGAAGGGTCGTCAGGCGGGTCGGACGAGCAGTACTTC
TRBD1,TRBJ2-5,NA,TRBV28,CASRRGQGMRETQYF,TGTGCCAGCAGAAGGGGACAGGGTATGAGGGAGACCCAGTACTTC
NA,TRBJ2-5,few,TRBV12-3/TRBV12-4,CASSLGTGRGQETQYF,TGTGCCAGCAGTTTGGGAACAGGGAGGGGGCAAGAGACCCAGTACTTC
NA,TRBJ2-7,NA,TRBV7-9,CASSLETGVLFEQYF,TGTGCCAGCAGCTTAGAGACGGGAGTCCTTTTCGAGCAGTACTTC
TRBD1,TRBJ1-4,few,TRBV12-3/TRBV12-4,CASSPGTVNEKLFF,TGTGCCAGCAGTCCAGGGACAGTTAATGAAAAACTGTTTTTT
TRBD1,TRBJ1-2,NA,TRBV12-3/TRBV12-4,CASSLGRGYGYTF,TGTGCCAGCAGTTTGGGCAGGGGGTATGGCTACACCTTC
NA,TRBJ1-2,NA,TRBV9,CASSVLPDEYGYTF,TGTGCCAGCAGCGTACTCCCGGATGAGTATGGCTACACCTTC
TRBD2,TRBJ2-1,NA,TRBV5-6,CASSLLAGGHNEQFF,TGTGCCAGCAGCTTGTTAGCGGGGGGACACAATGAGCAGTTCTTC
TRBD1,TRBJ1-5,few,TRBV12-3/TRBV12-4,CASSPGGDQPQHF,TGTGCCAGCAGTCCAGGGGGGGATCAGCCCCAGCATTTT
NA,TRBJ2-2,NA,TRBV7-2,CASSLRLTGYSTGELFF,TGTGCCAGCAGCTTGCGATTAACGGGATACTCCACCGGGGAGCTGTTTTTT
NA,TRBJ2-6,many,TRBV29-1,CSVEGLQGWTGANVLTF,TGCAGCGTGGAGGGATTACAGGGTTGGACTGGGGCCAACGTCCTGACTTTC
TRBD1,TRBJ2-5,NA,TRBV4-2,CASSPVSRGRGETQYF,TGTGCCAGCAGCCCAGTAAGCAGGGGGAGAGGAGAGACCCAGTACTTC
NA,TRBJ2-6,few,TRBV12-3/TRBV12-4,CASSYRVGANVLTF,TGTGCCAGCAGTTACAGGGTTGGGGCCAACGTCCTGACTTTC
TRBD2,TRBJ2-3,few,TRBV7-9,CASSPWGGSTDTQYF,TGTGCCAGCAGCCCCTGGGGGGGGAGCACAGATACGCAGTATTTT
TRBD2,TRBJ2-1,NA,TRBV27,CASSPGTSGRNEQFF,TGTGCCAGCAGCCCCGGGACTAGCGGGAGGAATGAGCAGTTCTTC
TRBD2,TRBJ2-7,NA,TRBV27,CASSPGTSGFYEQYF,TGTGCCAGCAGTCCTGGGACTAGCGGGTTCTACGAGCAGTACTTC
NA,TRBJ2-5,NA,TRBV3-1,CASSQLRDRPQETQYF,TGTGCCAGCAGCCAGCTCCGGGACCGTCCACAAGAGACCCAGTACTTC
TRBD1,TRBJ2-7,NA,TRBV28,CASSLRGTRDRADLFGTYEQYF,TGTGCCAGCAGTTTAAGGGGAACCCGGGACAGGGCTGATTTATTCGGGACCTACGAGCAGTACTTC
NA,TRBJ1-1,NA,TRBV4-3,CASSQLGENTEAFF,TGCGCCAGCAGCCAATTGGGGGAGAACACTGAAGCTTTCTTT
NA,TRBJ2-3,NA,TRBV20-1,CSASRITDTQYF,TGCAGTGCTAGCAGAATCACAGATACGCAGTATTTT
TRBD1,TRBJ2-7,NA,TRBV4-1,CASSHSGTGSYEQYF,TGCGCCAGCAGCCACTCCGGGACAGGGTCCTACGAGCAGTACTTC
NA,TRBJ2-7,NA,TRBV12-3/TRBV12-4,CASSWDLLYEQYF,TGTGCCAGCAGCTGGGACTTACTCTACGAGCAGTACTTC
NA,TRBJ2-5,NA,TRBV12-3/TRBV12-4,CASRGLLETQYF,TGTGCCAGCAGGGGGTTGTTAGAGACCCAGTACTTC
NA,TRBJ1-1,few,TRBV20-1,CSALDSTNTEAFF,TGCAGTGCTCTGGACAGCACGAACACTGAAGCTTTCTTT
NA,TRBJ1-5,NA,TRBV12-3/TRBV12-4,CASSFVAGNQPQHF,TGTGCCAGCAGTTTTGTGGCAGGGAATCAGCCCCAGCATTTT
NA,TRBJ1-1,few,TRBV29-1,CSAVRPNTEAFF,TGCAGCGCCGTCCGACCGAACACTGAAGCTTTCTTT
TRBD2,TRBJ2-3,NA,TRBV5-1,CASSWGLAGVTDTQYF,TGCGCCAGCAGCTGGGGACTAGCGGGGGTCACAGATACGCAGTATTTT
NA,TRBJ2-1,NA,TRBV20-1,CSASRKGVYNEQFF,TGCAGTGCTAGTCGTAAGGGGGTTTACAATGAGCAGTTCTTC
TRBD2,TRBJ2-5,NA,TRBV10-3,CAAGAPTGTQYF,TGTGCCGCGGGAGCCCCGACGGGGACCCAGTACTTC
NA,TRBJ2-7,few,TRBV12-3/TRBV12-4,CASSSPGLTYEQYF,TGTGCCAGCAGTTCCCCCGGGCTAACCTACGAGCAGTACTTC
TRBD1,TRBJ2-3,NA,TRBV24-1,CATSDDRGASTDTQYF,TGTGCCACCAGTGACGACAGGGGTGCCTCCACAGATACGCAGTATTTT
NA,TRBJ2-1,NA,TRBV3-1,CASSQEDWGAYNEQFF,TGTGCCAGCAGCCAAGAGGATTGGGGCGCCTACAATGAGCAGTTCTTC
TRBD2,TRBJ2-7,NA,TRBV7-6,CASSLSLAGGESYEQYF,TGTGCCAGCAGCTTAAGTCTAGCGGGAGGAGAATCCTACGAGCAGTACTTC
NA,TRBJ2-3,NA,TRBV12-3/TRBV12-4,CASSMQGGTDTQYF,TGTGCCAGCAGTATGCAGGGTGGCACAGATACGCAGTATTTT
NA,TRBJ2-7,few,TRBV5-3,CARRKPLQGAPLAGTYEQYF,TGTGCCAGAAGAAAACCACTGCAGGGGGCGCCGTTAGCGGGGACCTACGAGCAGTACTTC
TRBD2,TRBJ2-7,NA,TRBV29-1,CSVPGTSGKAREQYF,TGCAGCGTGCCGGGGACTAGCGGGAAGGCTAGGGAGCAGTACTTC
NA,TRBJ1-3,NA,TRBV12-3/TRBV12-4,CASTITEIINTIYF,TGTGCCAGCACGATAACCGAGATCATAAACACCATATATTTT
TRBD1,TRBJ2-3,few,TRBV28,CASSAPTGVTTDTQYF,TGTGCCAGCAGTGCGCCGACAGGGGTTACCACAGATACGCAGTATTTT
NA,TRBJ2-3,NA,TRBV7-8,CASSLEGRVFTDTQYF,TGTGCCAGCAGCTTAGAGGGGCGAGTTTTCACAGATACGCAGTATTTT
TRBD1,TRBJ2-2,NA,TRBV6-1,CASRQQGKAGELFF,TGTGCCAGCAGACAACAGGGGAAGGCCGGGGAGCTGTTTTTT
NA,TRBJ2-1,NA,TRBV11-2,CASSLGVGGYSSYNEQFF,TGTGCCAGCAGCTTAGGTGTTGGGGGTTATAGCTCCTACAATGAGCAGTTCTTC
NA,TRBJ2-5,NA,TRBV29-1,CSVEGAGVSQETQYF,TGCAGCGTTGAGGGGGCGGGAGTGTCCCAAGAGACCCAGTACTTC
NA,TRBJ2-2,NA,TRBV28,CASSLVVDGITGELFF,TGTGCCAGCAGTTTAGTAGTAGATGGGATTACCGGGGAGCTGTTTTTT
NA,TRBJ1-5,NA,TRBV9,CASSVGYREDQPQHF,TGTGCCAGCAGCGTGGGGTACAGGGAAGATCAGCCCCAGCATTTT
NA,TRBJ1-1,once,TRBV6-2/TRBV6-3,CASSYAGYTEAFF,TGTGCCAGCAGTTATGCAGGGTACACTGAAGCTTTCTTT
NA,TRBJ1-1,NA,TRBV27,CASSLFWGQDAEAFF,TGTGCCAGCAGTTTATTTTGGGGTCAAGATGCTGAAGCTTTCTTT
NA,TRBJ2-2,few,TRBV10-3,CATQNSGELFF,TGTGCCACACAAAATTCGGGGGAGCTGTTTTTT
TRBD2,TRBJ2-7,NA,TRBV7-9,CASSRGLAGGLAEQYF,TGTGCCAGCAGCCGTGGACTAGCGGGAGGCTTGGCCGAGCAGTACTTC
TRBD2,TRBJ2-7,NA,TRBV20-1,CSASSRLRTKLAGVYEQYF,TGCAGTGCTAGTAGCCGTCTTCGGACTAAACTAGCGGGAGTATACGAGCAGTACTTC
TRBD1,TRBJ1-5,NA,TRBV9,CASSVTGISNQPQHF,TGTGCCAGCAGCGTGACAGGGATCAGCAATCAGCCCCAGCATTTT